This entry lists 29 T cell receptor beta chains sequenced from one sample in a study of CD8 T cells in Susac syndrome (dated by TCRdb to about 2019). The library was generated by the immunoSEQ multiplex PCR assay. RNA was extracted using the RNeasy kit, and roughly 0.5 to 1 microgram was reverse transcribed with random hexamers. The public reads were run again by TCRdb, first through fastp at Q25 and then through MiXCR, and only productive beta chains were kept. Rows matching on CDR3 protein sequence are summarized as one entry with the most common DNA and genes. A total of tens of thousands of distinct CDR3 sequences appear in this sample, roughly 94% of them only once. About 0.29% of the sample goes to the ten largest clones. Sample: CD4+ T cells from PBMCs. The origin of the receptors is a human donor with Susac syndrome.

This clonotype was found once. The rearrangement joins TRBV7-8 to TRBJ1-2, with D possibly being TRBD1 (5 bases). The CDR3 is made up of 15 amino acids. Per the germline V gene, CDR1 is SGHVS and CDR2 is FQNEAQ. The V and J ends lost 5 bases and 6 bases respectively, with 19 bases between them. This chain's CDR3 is CASSPLRGVGNGYTF. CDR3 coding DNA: TGTGCCAGCAGCCCTCTGCGGGGGGTGGGTAATGGCTACACCTTC. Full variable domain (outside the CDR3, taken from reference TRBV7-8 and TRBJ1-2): GAGVSQSPRYKVAKRGQDVALRCDPISGHVSLFWYQQALGQGPEFLTYFQNEAQLDKSGLPSDRFFAERPEGSVSTLKIQRTQQEDSAVYLCASSPLRGVGNGYTFGSGTRLTVV.

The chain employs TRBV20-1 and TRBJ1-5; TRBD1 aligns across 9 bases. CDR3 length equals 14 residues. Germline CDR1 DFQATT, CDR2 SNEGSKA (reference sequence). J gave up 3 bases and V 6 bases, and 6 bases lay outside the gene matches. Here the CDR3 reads CSASGTGINQPQHF. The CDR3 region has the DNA TGCAGTGCCTCAGGGACAGGGATCAATCAGCCCCAGCATTTT.

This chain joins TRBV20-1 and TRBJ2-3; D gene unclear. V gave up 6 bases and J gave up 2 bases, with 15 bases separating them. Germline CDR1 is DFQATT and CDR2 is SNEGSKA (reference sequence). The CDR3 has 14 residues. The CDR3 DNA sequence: TGCAGTGCCAGACCCCTCACAGCCACAGATACGCAGTATTTT. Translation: CSARPLTATDTQYF.

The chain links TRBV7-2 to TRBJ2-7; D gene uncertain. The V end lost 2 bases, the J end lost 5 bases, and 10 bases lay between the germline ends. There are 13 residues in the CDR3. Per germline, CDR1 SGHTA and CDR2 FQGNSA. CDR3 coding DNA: TGTGCCAGCAGCTTAAAAGGGTTCAACGAGCAGTACTTC. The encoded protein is CASSLKGFNEQYF.

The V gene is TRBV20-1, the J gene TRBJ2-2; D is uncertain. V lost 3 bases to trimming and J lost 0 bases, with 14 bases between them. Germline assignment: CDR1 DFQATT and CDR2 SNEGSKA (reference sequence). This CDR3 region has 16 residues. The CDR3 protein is CSARDPWESNTGELFF. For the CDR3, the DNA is TGCAGTGCTAGGGATCCGTGGGAATCGAACACCGGGGAGCTGTTTTTT.

CDR3 loop: CASSLASHSNQPQHF. The CDR3 DNA follows: TGTGCCAGCAGCTTAGCGTCGCATAGCAATCAGCCCCAGCATTTT. This chain joins TRBV7-9 and TRBJ1-5; no reliable D call. V was trimmed by 0 bases and J by 0 bases, leaving 6 bases between them. Germline assignment: CDR1 SEHNR and CDR2 FQNEAQ (reference sequence). The CDR3 runs 15 residues.

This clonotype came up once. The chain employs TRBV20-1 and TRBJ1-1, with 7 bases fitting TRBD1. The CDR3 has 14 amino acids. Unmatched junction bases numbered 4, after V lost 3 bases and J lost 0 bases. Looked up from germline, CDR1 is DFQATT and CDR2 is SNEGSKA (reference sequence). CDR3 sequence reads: CSASRTGLNTEAFF. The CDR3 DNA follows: TGCAGTGCTAGCCGGACAGGATTGAACACTGAAGCTTTCTTT.

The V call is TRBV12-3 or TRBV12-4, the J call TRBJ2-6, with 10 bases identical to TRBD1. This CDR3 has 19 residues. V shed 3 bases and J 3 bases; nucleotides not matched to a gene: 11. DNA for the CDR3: TGTGCCAGCAGTTTGCGGACAGGGGGTAGTTGGGGTGGGGCCAACGTCCTGACTTTC. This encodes CASSLRTGGSWGGANVLTF.

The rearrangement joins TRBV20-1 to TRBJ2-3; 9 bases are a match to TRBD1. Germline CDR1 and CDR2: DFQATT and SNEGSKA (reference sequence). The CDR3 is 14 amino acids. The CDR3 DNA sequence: TGCAGCCCTTTGGGGGACAGGGGCACAGATACGCAGTATTTT. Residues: CSPLGDRGTDTQYF.

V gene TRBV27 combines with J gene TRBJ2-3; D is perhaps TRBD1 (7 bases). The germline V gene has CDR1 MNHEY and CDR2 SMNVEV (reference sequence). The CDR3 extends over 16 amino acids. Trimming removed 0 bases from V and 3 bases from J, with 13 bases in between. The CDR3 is CASSLSAGGGTDTQYF. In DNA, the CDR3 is TGTGCCAGCAGTTTATCGGCAGGGGGAGGAACAGATACGCAGTATTTT.

CDR3 sequence: CSARDGQGDTGELFF. The CDR3, as DNA: TGCAGTGCTAGAGACGGGCAGGGTGACACCGGGGAGCTGTTTTTT. The rearrangement links TRBV20-1 to TRBJ2-2, with D maybe TRBD1 (5 bases). The V gene lost 0 bases and the J gene lost 3 bases, with 11 bases spanning the gap. The CDR3 is 15 residues long. Germline V lookup: CDR1 DFQATT, CDR2 SNEGSKA (reference sequence).

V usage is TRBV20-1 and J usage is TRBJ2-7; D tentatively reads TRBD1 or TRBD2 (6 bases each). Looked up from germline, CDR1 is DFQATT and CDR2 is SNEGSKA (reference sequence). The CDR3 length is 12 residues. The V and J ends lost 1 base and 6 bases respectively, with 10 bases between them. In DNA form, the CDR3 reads TGCAGTGCTAGAGGGGGGGCCGCCGAGCAGTACTTC. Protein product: CSARGGAAEQYF.

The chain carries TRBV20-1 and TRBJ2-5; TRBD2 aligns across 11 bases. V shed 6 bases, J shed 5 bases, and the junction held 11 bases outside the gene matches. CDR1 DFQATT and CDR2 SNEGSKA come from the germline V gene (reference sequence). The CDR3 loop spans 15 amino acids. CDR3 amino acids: CSAISPSGGRETQYF. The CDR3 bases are TGCAGTGCGATAAGTCCTAGCGGGGGGCGGGAGACCCAGTACTTC.

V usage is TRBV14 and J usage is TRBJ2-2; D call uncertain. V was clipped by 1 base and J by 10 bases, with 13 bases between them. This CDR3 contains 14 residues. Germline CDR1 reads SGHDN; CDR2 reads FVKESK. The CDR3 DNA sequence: TGTGCCAGCAGCCAAGTCACGGGCTGGGAGGAGCTGTTTTTT. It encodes CASSQVTGWEELFF.

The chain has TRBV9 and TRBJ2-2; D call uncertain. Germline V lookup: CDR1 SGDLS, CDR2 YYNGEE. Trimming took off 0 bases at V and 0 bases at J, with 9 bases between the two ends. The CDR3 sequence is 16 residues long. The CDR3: CASSVVPTANTGELFF. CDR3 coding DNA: TGTGCCAGCAGCGTAGTCCCGACCGCGAACACCGGGGAGCTGTTTTTT.

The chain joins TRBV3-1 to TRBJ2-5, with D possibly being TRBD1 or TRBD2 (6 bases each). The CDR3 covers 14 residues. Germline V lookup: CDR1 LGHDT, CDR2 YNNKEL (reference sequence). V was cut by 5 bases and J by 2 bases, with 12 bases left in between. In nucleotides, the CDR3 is TGTGCCAGCAGCTTAAGGGGGGTACAAGAGACCCAGTACTTC. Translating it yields CASSLRGVQETQYF.

As DNA, the CDR3 is TGTGCCAGCAGCTTAAAGGGGACCCAGTACTTC. It codes for CASSLKGTQYF. The gene calls are TRBV7-2 and TRBJ2-5; no definite D call. Trimming removed 2 bases from V and 7 bases from J, with 5 bases in between. The CDR3 contains 11 residues. The germline V gene encodes CDR1 SGHTA and CDR2 FQGNSA.

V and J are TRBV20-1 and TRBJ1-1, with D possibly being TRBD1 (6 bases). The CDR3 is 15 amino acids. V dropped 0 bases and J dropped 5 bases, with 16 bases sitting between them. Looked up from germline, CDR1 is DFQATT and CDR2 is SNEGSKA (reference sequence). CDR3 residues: CSARDPTRGRTEAFF. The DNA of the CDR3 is TGCAGTGCTAGAGATCCCACCAGGGGAAGGACTGAAGCTTTCTTT.

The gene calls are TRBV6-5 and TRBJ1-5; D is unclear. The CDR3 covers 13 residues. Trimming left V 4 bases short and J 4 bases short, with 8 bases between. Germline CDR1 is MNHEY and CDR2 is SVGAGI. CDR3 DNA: TGTGCCAGCAGTTCCGACGGGAATCAGCCCCAGCATTTT. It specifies CASSSDGNQPQHF.

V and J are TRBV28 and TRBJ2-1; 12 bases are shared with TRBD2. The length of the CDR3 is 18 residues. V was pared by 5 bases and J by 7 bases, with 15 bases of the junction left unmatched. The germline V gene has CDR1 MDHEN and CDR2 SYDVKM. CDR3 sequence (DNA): TGTGCCAGCAGTCCGCTAGCGGGGGGGAATACAAATGGGAATGAGCAGTTCTTC. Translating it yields CASSPLAGGNTNGNEQFF.

CDR3 DNA: TGCAGTGCTGGAAGAACCGGCGGGGAGCTGTTTTTT. Its protein product is CSAGRTGGELFF. The chain has TRBV20-1 and TRBJ2-2; D remains ambiguous. V gave up 5 bases and J gave up 7 bases, with 11 bases separating them. The CDR3 runs 12 residues. CDR1 is DFQATT, CDR2 SNEGSKA, per germline (reference sequence).

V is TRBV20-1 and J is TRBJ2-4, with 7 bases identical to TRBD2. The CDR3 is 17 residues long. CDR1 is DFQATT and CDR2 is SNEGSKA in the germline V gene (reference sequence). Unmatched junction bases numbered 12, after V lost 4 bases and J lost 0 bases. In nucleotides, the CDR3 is TGCAGTGCTACTGGAGCGGGGCTTTCTCTAGCCAAAAACATTCAGTACTTC. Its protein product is CSATGAGLSLAKNIQYF.

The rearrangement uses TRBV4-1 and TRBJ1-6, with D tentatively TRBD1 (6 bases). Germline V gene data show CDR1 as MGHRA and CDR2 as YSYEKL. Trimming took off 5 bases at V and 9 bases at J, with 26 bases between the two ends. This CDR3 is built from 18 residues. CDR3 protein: CASSKSGTGLSTLSPLHF. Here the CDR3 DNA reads TGCGCCAGCAGCAAAAGTGGAACAGGGTTATCGACGCTTTCACCCCTCCACTTT.

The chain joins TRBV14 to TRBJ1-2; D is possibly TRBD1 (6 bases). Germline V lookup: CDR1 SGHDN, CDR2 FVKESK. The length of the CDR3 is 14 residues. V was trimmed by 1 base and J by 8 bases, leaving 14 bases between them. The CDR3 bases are TGTGCCAGCAGCCAAGCCAACAGGGTTGGAGGCTACACCTTC. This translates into CASSQANRVGGYTF.

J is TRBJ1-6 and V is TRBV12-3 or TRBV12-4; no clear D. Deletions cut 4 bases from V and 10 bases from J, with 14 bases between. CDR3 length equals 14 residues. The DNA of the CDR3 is TGTGCCAGCAGTTCCGGGCTCCGCGGATCACCCCTCCACTTT. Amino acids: CASSSGLRGSPLHF.

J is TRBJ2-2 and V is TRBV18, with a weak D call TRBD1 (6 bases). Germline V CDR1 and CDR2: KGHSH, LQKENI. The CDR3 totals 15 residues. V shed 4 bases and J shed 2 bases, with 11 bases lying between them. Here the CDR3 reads CASSQGDTNTGELFF. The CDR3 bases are TGTGCCAGCTCACAGGGGGACACTAACACCGGGGAGCTGTTTTTT.

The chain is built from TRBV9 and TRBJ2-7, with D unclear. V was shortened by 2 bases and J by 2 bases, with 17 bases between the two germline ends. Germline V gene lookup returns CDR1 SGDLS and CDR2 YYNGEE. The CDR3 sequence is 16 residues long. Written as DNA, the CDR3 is TGTGCCAGCAGCGTGACCCCGGCGGAGACCCCCTACGAGCAGTACTTC. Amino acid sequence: CASSVTPAETPYEQYF.

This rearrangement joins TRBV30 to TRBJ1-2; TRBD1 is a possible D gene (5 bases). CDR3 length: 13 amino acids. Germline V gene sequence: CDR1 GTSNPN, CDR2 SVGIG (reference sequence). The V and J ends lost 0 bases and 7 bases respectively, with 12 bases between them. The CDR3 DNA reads TGTGCCTGGAGTGTACAGGTGGCAGTTGGCTACACCTTC. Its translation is CAWSVQVAVGYTF.

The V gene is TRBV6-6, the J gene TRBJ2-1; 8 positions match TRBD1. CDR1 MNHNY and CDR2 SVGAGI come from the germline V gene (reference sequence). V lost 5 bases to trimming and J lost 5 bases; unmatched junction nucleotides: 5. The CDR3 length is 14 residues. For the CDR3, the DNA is TGTGCCAGCAGTCAGACAGGGGAAGACAATGAGCAGTTCTTC. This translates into CASSQTGEDNEQFF.